Below are 21 T cell receptor beta chains sequenced from a single sample in a study of blood T cells in healthy people across ages. Together with a sample-barcoded 5' primer, a J-beta primer mix was included in a second PCR lasting roughly 6 to 12 cycles. TCRdb called the 5' RACE reads again in MiXCR, with one record for every CDR3 protein. The sample lists roughly 800,000 distinct CDR3 sequences; under 40% were seen once. The sequenced material came from blood. These receptors originate from a man younger than 35 in good health.

The CDR3 protein is CASSQDRTGISYEQYF. CDR3 in DNA: TGTGCCAGCAGCCAAGATCGCACAGGGATCTCCTACGAGCAGTACTTC. The chain links TRBV3-1 to TRBJ2-7; maybe TRBD1 (6 bases). The V and J ends lost 0 bases and 0 bases respectively, with 12 bases between them. Germline V gene lookup returns CDR1 LGHDT and CDR2 YNNKEL (reference sequence). The CDR3 totals 16 residues.

Points on this clonotype: A much larger clone lies one base from this, so it may be a read error. The rearrangement uses TRBV20-1 and TRBJ1-2; no definite D call. CDR1 and CDR2 from the germline V gene are DFQATT and SNEGSKA (reference sequence). Trimming cost V 6 bases and J 3 bases, with 20 bases left between them. CDR3 length equals 15 residues. Here the CDR3 reads CSAAPQTESDYGYTF. The CDR3 nucleotides read TGCAGTGCAGCGCCCCAGACCGAGAGCGACTATGGCTACACCTTC.

The J gene is TRBJ2-1, the V gene TRBV10-1, with TRBD2 matching over 7 bases. V lost 3 bases and J lost 2; bases outside the gene matches: 7. Germline V lookup: CDR1 WNHNN, CDR2 SYGVQD (reference sequence). The CDR3 loop spans 16 amino acids. CDR3 sequence: CASSENPAGTYNEQFF. Here the CDR3 DNA reads TGCGCCAGCAGTGAAAACCCAGCGGGGACCTACAATGAGCAGTTCTTC.

This sequence joins TRBV4-1 and TRBJ2-1; the D is unclear. Germline V gene lookup returns CDR1 MGHRA and CDR2 YSYEKL. This CDR3 has 15 amino acids. Deletions cut 1 base from V and 12 bases from J, with 19 bases between. CDR3 DNA: TGCGCCAGCAGCCAAGGGGTTGTCGGTTTGGATGTGCAGTTCTTC. Translating it yields CASSQGVVGLDVQFF.

Notes on this clonotype: One end of the junction is discordant with germline, which a read error may explain. The chain has TRBV5-4 and TRBJ1-4; the match to TRBD1 covers 10 bases. Germline V gene sequence: CDR1 SGHNT, CDR2 YYREEE (reference sequence). The CDR3 runs to 18 residues. Here the CDR3 DNA reads TGTGCCGGCAGACCGGGGACAGGGGCTCGAGAAAACAATGAAAAACTGTTTTTT. Translating gives CAGRPGTGARENNEKLFF.

Many counts were recorded for this clonotype. The chain employs TRBV12-3 or TRBV12-4 and TRBJ1-2, with D perhaps TRBD1 (5 bases). CDR3 length: 17 residues. V was pared by 2 bases and J by 1 base, with 17 bases between. Here the CDR3 reads CASSLRGQGAGNYGYTF. The CDR3 DNA follows: TGTGCCAGCAGTTTAAGAGGGCAGGGTGCCGGTAACTATGGCTACACCTTC.

Details on this clonotype: A much bigger clone sits one base away, suggesting this may be a read error. The chain recombines TRBV5-5 with TRBJ1-1; D is ambiguous. Deletions cut 4 bases from V and 0 bases from J, with 4 bases between. The CDR3 sequence is 12 residues long. Germline loops: CDR1 SGHKS, CDR2 YYEKEE (reference sequence). Here the CDR3 reads CASSIVNTEAFF. Here the CDR3 DNA reads TGTGCCAGCAGCATAGTGAACACTGAAGCTTTCTTT.

CDR3 sequence reads: CASSQGQWDKAFF. The CDR3 bases are TGTGCCAGCAGTCAGGGACAGTGGGATAAAGCTTTCTTT. This chain links TRBV6-5 with TRBJ1-1; 7 nucleotides match TRBD1. V was clipped by 5 bases and J by 9 bases; unmatched bases: 9. The length of the CDR3 is 13 residues. Germline CDR1 and CDR2: MNHEY and SVGAGI.

The J gene is TRBJ2-2, the V gene TRBV6-5, with a tentative D call TRBD1 (5 bases). This CDR3 spans 16 amino acids. V lost 0 bases and J lost 3, with 11 bases in between. The germline CDR1 and CDR2 sequences are MNHEY and SVGAGI. CDR3 residues: CASSYSKGIYTGELFF. CDR3 nucleotide sequence: TGTGCCAGCAGTTACTCGAAGGGGATTTACACCGGGGAGCTGTTTTTT.

The chain uses TRBV6-5 and TRBJ2-3; TRBD2 matches 10 bases. Germline-derived CDR1 and CDR2 are MNHEY and SVGAGI. The CDR3 is made up of 15 amino acids. The V segment lost 6 bases and the J segment 4 bases; nucleotides outside the gene matches: 7. CDR3 bases: TGTGCCAGCAGCCGACTAGCGGGTCGCCCAGATACGCAGTATTTT. Translated: CASSRLAGRPDTQYF.

The V and J genes are TRBV20-1 and TRBJ1-2; possible D gene TRBD1, 6 bases. The CDR3 extends over 16 amino acids. Trimming took off 3 bases at V and 5 bases at J, with 22 bases between the two ends. CDR1 is DFQATT, CDR2 SNEGSKA, per germline (reference sequence). CDR3 loop: CSASPLQGGRGYGYTF. CDR3 DNA: TGCAGTGCTAGCCCACTACAGGGAGGTCGCGGATATGGCTACACCTTC.

In regard to this clonotype: It may be a read error: a sequence one base away is much more abundant. The chain joins TRBV25-1 to TRBJ2-7; 9 bases map to TRBD1. The CDR3 runs to 15 residues. The V segment lost 3 bases and the J segment 0 bases; nucleotides outside the gene matches: 3. Germline V gives CDR1 MGHDK, CDR2 SYGVNS. CDR3 residues: CASSDGTGSSYEQYF. CDR3 sequence (DNA): TGTGCCAGCAGTGATGGGACAGGGAGCTCCTACGAGCAGTACTTC.

The rearrangement links TRBV4-2 to TRBJ1-1; D call uncertain. This CDR3 has 12 amino acids. Germline CDR1 is LGHNA and CDR2 is YNFKEQ. Between the trimmed V and J ends, which lost 0 bases and 8 bases, there was a span of 7 bases. The CDR3 is CASSQDQMEAFF. For the CDR3, the DNA is TGTGCCAGCAGCCAAGACCAAATGGAAGCTTTCTTT.

The chain carries TRBV13 and TRBJ2-6, with D possibly matching TRBD2 (5 bases). Germline V gene lookup returns CDR1 PRHDT and CDR2 FYEKMQ (reference sequence). The ends were cut back, 7 bases at V and 0 bases at J, with 10 bases in the middle. This CDR3 is 15 amino acids long. CDR3 DNA sequence: TGTGCCAGCACCGGGGTGGGCTCTGGGGCCAACGTCCTGACTTTC. This encodes CASTGVGSGANVLTF.

With regard to this clonotype: Just one base apart from a much larger clone, this may be a read error. This chain uses TRBV29-1 with TRBJ2-7; 9 bases match TRBD1. V trimming: 7 bases; J trimming: 7 bases; junction bases outside the gene matches: 14. The CDR3 loop spans 14 amino acids. The germline CDR1 and CDR2 sequences are SQVTM and ANQGSEA. CDR3 DNA sequence: TGCAGCGAGAGGGGACAGGGCCTCTACAATGAGCAGTACTTC. Protein: CSERGQGLYNEQYF.

The V and J genes are TRBV6-5 and TRBJ2-5, with D perhaps TRBD2 (6 bases). Germline-derived CDR1 and CDR2 are MNHEY and SVGAGI. This CDR3 has 13 amino acids. The chain's CDR3 is CASGGGTYNEQYF. CDR3 in DNA: TGTGCGAGTGGCGGCGGGACCTACAATGAGCAGTACTTC.

This clonotype was seen only a few times. V and J are TRBV4-1 and TRBJ2-2; TRBD2 agrees at 13 bases. The V and J ends lost 0 bases and 3 bases, in that order; junction bases with no gene match: 7. The CDR3 has 19 residues. Per the germline V gene, CDR1 is MGHRA and CDR2 is YSYEKL. CDR3 sequence reads: CASSQDFRLAGGDTGELFF. The CDR3 DNA sequence: TGCGCCAGCAGCCAAGATTTTCGACTAGCGGGGGGAGACACCGGGGAGCTGTTTTTT.

This chain uses TRBV5-1 with TRBJ2-5; D is unresolved. Trimming pared 4 bases from V and 5 bases from J, leaving 9 bases between. Germline lookup yields CDR1 SGHRS and CDR2 YFSETQ. This CDR3 spans 12 amino acids. The CDR3 spells CASSELRETQYF. CDR3 nucleotide sequence: TGCGCCAGCAGCGAACTACGGGAGACCCAGTACTTC.

The chain employs TRBV6-2 or TRBV6-3 and TRBJ1-4; D perhaps matches TRBD1 (6 bases). Germline-derived CDR1 and CDR2 are MNHEY and SVGEGT. This CDR3 region has 15 residues. V lost 3 bases, J lost 0 bases, and 8 bases lay in between. The CDR3 region is CASSYRGATNEKLFF. CDR3 sequence (DNA): TGTGCCAGCAGTTATAGGGGGGCAACTAATGAAAAACTGTTTTTT.

This clonotype appeared a few times. The chain joins TRBV27 to TRBJ1-1; 7 bases are a match to TRBD1. Germline lookup yields CDR1 MNHEY and CDR2 SMNVEV (reference sequence). The CDR3 has 20 residues. Trimming cost V 2 bases and J 1 base; bases outside gene matches: 19. CDR3 coding DNA: TGTGCCAGCAGTTTAAAGTATGCGTGGGGGCAAAGGGACAGGAACACTGAAGCTTTCTTT. It yields the protein CASSLKYAWGQRDRNTEAFF.

The rearrangement joins TRBV12-3 or TRBV12-4 to TRBJ2-4, with TRBD2 matching 14 bases. The better agreement between TRBJ2-7 and the DNA end casts doubt on the J call. The CDR3 is 18 residues long. In DNA, the CDR3 is TGTGCCAGCAGTTTAAAAGCCGGGACTAGCGGGAGAGCCTACGAGCAGTACTTC. Its translation is CASSLKAGTSGRAYEQYF.